This T cell receptor (beta chain) was sequenced in a study of cytomegalovirus exposure and HLA in healthy donors. The CDR3 is 16 residues long. The junction had 8 bases not matched to a gene; V was cut back by 2 bases and J by 5 bases. Germline CDR1 SGHNT, CDR2 YYREEE (reference sequence). As to this clone: Its antigen remains unidentified.

Primers: 60 Vbeta forward and 13 Jbeta reverse. The table came from immunoSEQ multiplex PCR; TCRdb's copy has only in-frame clones and leaves some out. This table has some 130,000 clones, about 68% appearing once. Study-level findings and limits: Researchers counted over 150 TCR beta chains as cytomegalovirus-associated.

V usage is TRBV5-4 and J usage is TRBJ2-5; 11 nucleotides align to TRBD1. The TCR sequence derives from a human donor in good health. The sample comprised PBMCs. The CDR3 DNA reads TGTGCCAGCAGCTTAAGTGGGACAGGGGGTGGGGAGACCCAGTACTTC. Translating gives CASSLSGTGGGETQYF.